This T cell receptor beta chain was sequenced during a study of shared clonotypes between healthy human individuals. General study results and limits: It was anticipated that sequencing depth would influence how many clonotypes donors shared. Memory subsets generally showed smaller estimated richness than naive subsets did.

To note about this clone: The antigen remains undetermined.

The material for each subset, its genomic DNA, was split evenly across several immunoSEQ plates. Sequencing was performed with immunoSEQ multiplex PCR; in TCRdb, only in-frame clones are kept and a portion is missing. In the table there are 2 million to 3 million clones, roughly 93% of which are singletons. From CD4+ cells came CD45RA+ naive and CD45RA-negative memory subsets. This CDR3 spans 14 amino acids. The rearrangement uses TRBV21-1 and TRBJ1-5; TRBD1, as called in the table, went unchecked against the DNA. TRBV21-1 is a listed pseudogene. The sequenced material came from naive CD4+ T cells from PBMCs. Indicated subset: CD45RA+ positively selected. The TCR sequence derives from a man aged 18 to 29 in good health. Some clones in this sample may be carry-over from other donors' samples. The CDR3 region has the DNA TGTGCCATCGCAAGACAGGGGGCCCGGCAGCCCCAGCATTTT. This gives the protein CAIARQGARQPQHF.